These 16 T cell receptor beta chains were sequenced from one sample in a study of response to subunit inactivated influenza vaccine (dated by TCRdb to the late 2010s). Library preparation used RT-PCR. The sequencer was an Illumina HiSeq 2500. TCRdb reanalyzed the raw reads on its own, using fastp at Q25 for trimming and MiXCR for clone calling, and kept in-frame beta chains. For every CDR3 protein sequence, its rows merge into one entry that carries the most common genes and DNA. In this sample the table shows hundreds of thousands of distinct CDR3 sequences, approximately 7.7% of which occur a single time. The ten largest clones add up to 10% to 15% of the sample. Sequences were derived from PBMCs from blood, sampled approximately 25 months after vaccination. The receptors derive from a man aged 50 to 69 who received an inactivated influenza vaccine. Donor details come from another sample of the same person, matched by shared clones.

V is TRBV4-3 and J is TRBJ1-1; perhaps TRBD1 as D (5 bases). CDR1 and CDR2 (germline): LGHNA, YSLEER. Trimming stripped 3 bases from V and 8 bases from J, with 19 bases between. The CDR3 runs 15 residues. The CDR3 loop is CASSQPGRLTGEAFF. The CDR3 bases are TGCGCCAGCAGCCAGCCGGGACGCCTTACTGGAGAAGCTTTCTTT.

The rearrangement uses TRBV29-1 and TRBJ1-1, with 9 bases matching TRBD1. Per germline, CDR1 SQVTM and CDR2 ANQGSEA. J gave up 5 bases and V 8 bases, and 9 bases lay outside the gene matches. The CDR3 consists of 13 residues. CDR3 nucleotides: TGCAGCTCCTACAGGGGGCGTGGTACTGAAGCTTTCTTT. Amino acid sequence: CSSYRGRGTEAFF.

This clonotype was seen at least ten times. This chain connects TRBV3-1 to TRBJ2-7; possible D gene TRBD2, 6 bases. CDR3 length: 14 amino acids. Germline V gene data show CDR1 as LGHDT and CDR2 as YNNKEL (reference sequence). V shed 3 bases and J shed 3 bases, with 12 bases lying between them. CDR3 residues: CASSHMGGVYEQYF. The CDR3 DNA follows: TGTGCCAGCAGCCATATGGGGGGAGTCTACGAGCAGTACTTC.

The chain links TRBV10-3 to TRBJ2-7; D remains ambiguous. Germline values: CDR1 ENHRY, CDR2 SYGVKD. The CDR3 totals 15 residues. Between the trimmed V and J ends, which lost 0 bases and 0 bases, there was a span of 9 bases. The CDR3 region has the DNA TGTGCCATCAGTGAGTCTACTCTTAGCTCCTACGAGCAGTACTTC. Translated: CAISESTLSSYEQYF.

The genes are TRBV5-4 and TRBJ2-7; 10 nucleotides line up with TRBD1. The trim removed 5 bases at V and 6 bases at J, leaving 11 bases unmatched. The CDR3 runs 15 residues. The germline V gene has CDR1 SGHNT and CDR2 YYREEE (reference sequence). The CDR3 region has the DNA TGTGCCAGCAGGGACGGCGGGACAGGGGTTCTCGAGCAGTACTTC. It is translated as CASRDGGTGVLEQYF.

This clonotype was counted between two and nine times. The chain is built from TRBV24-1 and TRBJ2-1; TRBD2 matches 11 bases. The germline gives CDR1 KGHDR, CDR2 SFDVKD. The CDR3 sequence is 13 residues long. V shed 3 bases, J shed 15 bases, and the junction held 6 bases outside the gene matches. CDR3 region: CATSDLSGGGRFF. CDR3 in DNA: TGTGCCACCAGTGATCTTAGCGGGGGGGGTCGGTTCTTC.

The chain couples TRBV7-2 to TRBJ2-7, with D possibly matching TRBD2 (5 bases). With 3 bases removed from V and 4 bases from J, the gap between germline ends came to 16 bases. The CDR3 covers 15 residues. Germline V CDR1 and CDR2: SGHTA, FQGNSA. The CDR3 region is CASSLSGISTYEQYF. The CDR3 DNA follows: TGTGCCAGCAGCTTGTCCGGGATTAGTACTTACGAGCAGTACTTC.

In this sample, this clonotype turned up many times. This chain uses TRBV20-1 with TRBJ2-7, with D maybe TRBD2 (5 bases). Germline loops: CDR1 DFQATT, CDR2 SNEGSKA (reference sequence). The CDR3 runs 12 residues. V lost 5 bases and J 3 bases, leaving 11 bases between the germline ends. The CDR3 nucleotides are TGCAGTGCTCCTGGACTGGTCTACGAGCAGTACTTC. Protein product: CSAPGLVYEQYF.

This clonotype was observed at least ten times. The CDR3 DNA is TGTGCCAGCAGCTTAGCGCTTAGAGAGACCCAGTACTTC. Translating it yields CASSLALRETQYF. The rearrangement joins TRBV7-7 to TRBJ2-5; D gene ambiguous. CDR3 size: 13 residues. In germline, CDR1 is SSHAT, CDR2 FNYEAQ (reference sequence). Trimming left V 0 bases short and J 4 bases short, with 6 bases between.

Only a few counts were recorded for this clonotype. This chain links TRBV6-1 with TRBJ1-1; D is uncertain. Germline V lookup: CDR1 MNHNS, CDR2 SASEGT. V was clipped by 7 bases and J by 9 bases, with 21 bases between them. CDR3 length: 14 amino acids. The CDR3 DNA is TGTGCCAGCACCCCCCGGCAGCCTGCCGGGAAAGCTTTCTTT. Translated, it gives CASTPRQPAGKAFF.

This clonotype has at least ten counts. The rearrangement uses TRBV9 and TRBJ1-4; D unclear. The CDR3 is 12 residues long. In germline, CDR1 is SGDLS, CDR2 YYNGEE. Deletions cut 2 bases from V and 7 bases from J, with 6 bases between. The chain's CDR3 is CASSVPGEKLFF. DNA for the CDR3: TGTGCCAGCAGCGTCCCTGGTGAAAAACTGTTTTTT.

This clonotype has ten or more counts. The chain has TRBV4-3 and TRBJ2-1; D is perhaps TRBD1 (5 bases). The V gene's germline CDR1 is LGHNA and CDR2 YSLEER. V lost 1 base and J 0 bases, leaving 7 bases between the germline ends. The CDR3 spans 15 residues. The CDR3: CASSQVDSSYNEQFF. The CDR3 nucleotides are TGCGCCAGCAGCCAAGTCGACAGCTCCTACAATGAGCAGTTCTTC.

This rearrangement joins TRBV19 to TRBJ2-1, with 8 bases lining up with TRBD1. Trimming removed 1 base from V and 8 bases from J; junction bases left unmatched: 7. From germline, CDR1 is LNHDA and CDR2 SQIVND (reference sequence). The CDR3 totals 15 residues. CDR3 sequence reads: CASSIGGTGRDEQFF. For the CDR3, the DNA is TGTGCCAGTAGTATAGGCGGGACAGGAAGGGATGAGCAGTTCTTC.

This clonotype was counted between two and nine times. CDR3 sequence reads: CASSLWLTEKEKLFF. DNA for the CDR3: TGTGCCAGCAGTTTATGGTTGACAGAAAAGGAAAAACTGTTTTTT. The V and J genes are TRBV12-3 or TRBV12-4 and TRBJ1-4, with a tentative D call TRBD1 (5 bases). This CDR3 comprises 15 residues. Trimming took off 2 bases at V and 8 bases at J, with 15 bases between the two ends.

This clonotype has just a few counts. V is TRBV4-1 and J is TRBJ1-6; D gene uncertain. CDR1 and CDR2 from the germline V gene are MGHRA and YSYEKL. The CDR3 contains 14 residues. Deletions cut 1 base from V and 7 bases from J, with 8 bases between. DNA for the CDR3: TGCGCCAGCAGCCAAGCCACAGCCAATTCACCCCTCCACTTT. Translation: CASSQATANSPLHF.

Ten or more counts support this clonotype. This CDR3 reads CSASAQGYEQYF. For the CDR3, the DNA is TGCAGTGCTAGTGCGCAGGGCTACGAGCAGTACTTC. The V call is TRBV20-1, the J call TRBJ2-7; TRBD1 is a possible D gene (5 bases). V was cut by 3 bases and J by 3 bases, with 9 bases left in between. Germline V CDR1 and CDR2: DFQATT, SNEGSKA (reference sequence). CDR3 length: 12 residues.